Shown below are 12 T cell receptor beta chains from a single sample sequenced in a study of CD8+CD57+ T cells in acquired aplastic anemia. Selection for sequencing was limited to patients who had shown CD8+CD57+ cell expansion by flow cytometry. Genomic DNA, serving as template, underwent TCR beta VDJ and CDR3 profiling. One entry per CDR3 protein, called by TCRdb with MiXCR from the reads. Altogether approximately 180,000 distinct CDR3 sequences are present, roughly 65% being singletons, with the ten largest covering about two fifths. The sample taken for sequencing was sorted CD4+, CD8+, or CD8+CD57+ T cells (not recorded which) from PBMCs. The receptors were gathered from a human donor with aplastic anemia.

V usage is TRBV7-9 and J usage is TRBJ2-7; unclear D gene. V was clipped by 1 base and J by 2 bases, with 9 bases between them. Germline CDR1 is SEHNR and CDR2 is FQNEAQ (reference sequence). The CDR3 extends over 14 amino acids. The CDR3 protein is CASSLVITTYEQYF. The CDR3 region has the DNA TGTGCCAGCAGCTTAGTAATAACAACCTACGAGCAGTACTTC.

V usage is TRBV7-9 and J usage is TRBJ1-2, with D perhaps TRBD1 (5 bases). Trimming shortened V by 0 bases and J by 4 bases, and 12 bases separated the two germline ends. The CDR3 has 15 amino acids. Germline CDR1 SEHNR, CDR2 FQNEAQ (reference sequence). The CDR3 region is CASSLAVGPVYGYTF. CDR3 DNA sequence: TGTGCCAGCAGCTTAGCGGTGGGGCCTGTCTATGGCTACACCTTC.

The V call is TRBV10-2, the J call TRBJ1-2; TRBD1 might be the D (5 bases). CDR1 is WSHSY and CDR2 is SAAADI in the germline V gene. V lost 3 bases and J 8 bases, leaving 13 bases between the germline ends. The CDR3 extends over 13 amino acids. CDR3 region: CASSDRGRGGYTF. The CDR3 DNA sequence: TGCGCCAGCAGTGATCGGGGGAGGGGAGGCTACACCTTC.

This clonotype has at least ten counts. The rearrangement uses TRBV12-3 or TRBV12-4 and TRBJ2-5; TRBD1 matches 8 bases. J lost 4 bases, V lost 3 bases, and 7 bases had no gene match. The length of the CDR3 is 15 residues. The DNA of the CDR3 is TGTGCCAGCAGTTTCCCCGGACAGGGTGGAGAGACCCAGTACTTC. It is translated as CASSFPGQGGETQYF.

This clonotype appeared many times. The chain uses TRBV9 and TRBJ2-7; 11 nucleotides match TRBD1. The germline V gene encodes CDR1 SGDLS and CDR2 YYNGEE. V shed 2 bases, J shed 2 bases, and the junction held 3 bases outside the gene matches. This CDR3 spans 15 amino acids. The CDR3 DNA is TGTGCCAGCAGCGTCGGACAGGGGGCGGCCTACGAGCAGTACTTC. Translation gives CASSVGQGAAYEQYF.

The chain uses TRBV7-9 and TRBJ1-1; D remains unclear. V was shortened by 6 bases and J by 5 bases, with 16 bases between the two germline ends. The length of the CDR3 is 14 residues. Per germline, CDR1 SEHNR and CDR2 FQNEAQ (reference sequence). The CDR3 DNA follows: TGTGCCAGCAGTCGTGGCTCCGGCGGGACTGAAGCTTTCTTT. Protein: CASSRGSGGTEAFF.

J is TRBJ1-2 and V is TRBV19; D is ambiguous. The germline V gene encodes CDR1 LNHDA and CDR2 SQIVND (reference sequence). CDR3 size: 13 residues. V dropped 0 bases and J dropped 8 bases, with 10 bases sitting between them. Here the CDR3 DNA reads TGTGCCAGTAGTATAGATCATCTCTGGGGCTACACCTTC. It is translated as CASSIDHLWGYTF. Full variable domain (remainder filled in from reference TRBV19 and TRBJ1-2): DGGITQSPKYLFRKEGQNVTLSCEQNLNHDAMYWYRQDPGQGLRLIYYSQIVNDFQKGDIAEGYSVSREKKESFPLTVTSAQKNPTAFYLCASSIDHLWGYTFGSGTRLTVV.

As to this clonotype: At one end the junction does not follow the germline gene, possibly because of a read error. The chain couples TRBV10-1 to TRBJ2-7, with 9 positions matching TRBD2. From germline, CDR1 is WNHNN and CDR2 SYGVQD (reference sequence). This CDR3 contains 13 residues. DNA of the CDR3: TGTGCCAGCAGTTTAGCGGGGGAGTACGAGCAGTACTTC. It encodes CASSLAGEYEQYF.

Comments on this clonotype: A read error may explain this, as a much larger clone is one base away. This chain links TRBV4-3 with TRBJ2-7; 8 bases match TRBD2. Germline V lookup: CDR1 LGHNA, CDR2 YSLEER. The CDR3 is 14 amino acids. Here the CDR3 reads CANSQVGLVYEQYF. The CDR3 DNA reads as TGCGCCAACAGCCAAGTGGGACTAGTTTACGAGCAGTACTTC.

This clonotype was seen more than once but under ten times. The genes are TRBV19 and TRBJ2-1; weak D call: TRBD2 (6 bases). The CDR3 contains 15 residues. V dropped 0 bases and J dropped 4 bases, with 10 bases sitting between them. Germline V gene lookup returns CDR1 LNHDA and CDR2 SQIVND (reference sequence). CDR3 nucleotide sequence: TGTGCCAGTAGTATAGAGGCGGGGAGTTACAATGAGCAGTTCTTC. This translates into CASSIEAGSYNEQFF. The full variable domain, completed using reference TRBV19 and TRBJ2-1, is DGGITQSPKYLFRKEGQNVTLSCEQNLNHDAMYWYRQDPGQGLRLIYYSQIVNDFQKGDIAEGYSVSREKKESFPLTVTSAQKNPTAFYLCASSIEAGSYNEQFFGPGTRLTVL.

This clonotype has a count of ten or more. At one boundary the junction diverges from the germline segment, which might be a read error. The rearrangement links TRBV5-8 to TRBJ2-3; D possibly corresponds to TRBD1 (5 bases). Germline assignment: CDR1 SGHTS and CDR2 YDEGEE. The CDR3 spans 15 residues. The CDR3 loop is CANSFRTHITDTQYF. CDR3 DNA sequence: TGTGCCAACAGCTTCCGGACACATATCACAGATACGCAGTATTTT.

This clonotype has a handful of counts. This sequence joins TRBV20-1 and TRBJ2-1, with a weak D call TRBD2 (6 bases). Per germline, CDR1 DFQATT and CDR2 SNEGSKA (reference sequence). Trimming took off 6 bases at V and 10 bases at J, with 10 bases between the two ends. The CDR3 runs to 10 residues. CDR3 bases: TGCAGTGCCCTTGGGGGGGAGCAGTTCTTC. Protein: CSALGGEQFF.